A selection of T cell receptor beta chains follows, all from one sample in a study of blood T cell repertoires in COVID-19. Some clones are missing from TCRdb's copy, which holds only in-frame ones; the method was immunoSEQ multiplex PCR. Among roughly 260,000 clones listed, approximately 89% were seen once. The sample was peripheral blood. These receptors were taken from a man aged 40-55 years who had recovered from COVID-19. CDR3s include the opening cysteine and the closing phenylalanine or tryptophan. The order of the fields is CDR3 length, V gene, CDR3 protein.

CDR3 length: 16
V gene: TRBV19
CDR3 protein: CASSPWAVSSGYGYTF

CDR3 length: 14
V gene: TRBV5-1
CDR3 protein: CASSLDRFYNEQFF

CDR3 length: 17
V gene: TRBV11-3
CDR3 protein: CASSLDPQSGTGEGYTF

CDR3 length: 15
V gene: TRBV19
CDR3 protein: CASSPGTGLSYEQYF

CDR3 length: 18
V gene: TRBV23-1
CDR3 protein: CASSQFPILANRTDTQYF

CDR3 length: 18
V gene: TRBV13
CDR3 protein: CASSWSGTGGRPSYEQYF

CDR3 length: 13
V gene: TRBV27
CDR3 protein: CASTSQGDYEQYF

CDR3 length: 15
V gene: TRBV7-6
CDR3 protein: CASSLGLAGYNEQFF

CDR3 length: 14
V gene: TRBV28
CDR3 protein: CASSFKQGGGPQHF

CDR3 length: 14
V gene: TRBV7-2
CDR3 protein: CASSPMIVVNEQFF

CDR3 length: 18
V gene: TRBV7-2
CDR3 protein: CASSPRLEGGTYNSPLHF

CDR3 length: 14
V gene: TRBV15
CDR3 protein: CATSRGGLAGEQYF

CDR3 length: 15
V gene: TRBV6-6
CDR3 protein: CASSLRQDSNQPQHF